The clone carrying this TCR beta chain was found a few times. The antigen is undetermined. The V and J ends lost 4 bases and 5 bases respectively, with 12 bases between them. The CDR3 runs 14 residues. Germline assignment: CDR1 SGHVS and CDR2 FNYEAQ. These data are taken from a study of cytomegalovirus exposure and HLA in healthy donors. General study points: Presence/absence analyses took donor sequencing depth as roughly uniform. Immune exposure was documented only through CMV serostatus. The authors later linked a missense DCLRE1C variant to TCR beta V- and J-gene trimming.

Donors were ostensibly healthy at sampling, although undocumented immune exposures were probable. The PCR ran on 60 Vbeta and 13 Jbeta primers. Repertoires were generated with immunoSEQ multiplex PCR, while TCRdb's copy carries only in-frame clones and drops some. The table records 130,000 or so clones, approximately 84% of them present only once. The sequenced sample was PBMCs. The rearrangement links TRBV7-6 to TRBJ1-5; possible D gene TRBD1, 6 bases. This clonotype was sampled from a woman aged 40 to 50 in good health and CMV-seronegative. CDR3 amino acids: CASSSGQNYQPQHF. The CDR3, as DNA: TGTGCCAGCAGCTCCGGACAGAATTATCAGCCCCAGCATTTT.